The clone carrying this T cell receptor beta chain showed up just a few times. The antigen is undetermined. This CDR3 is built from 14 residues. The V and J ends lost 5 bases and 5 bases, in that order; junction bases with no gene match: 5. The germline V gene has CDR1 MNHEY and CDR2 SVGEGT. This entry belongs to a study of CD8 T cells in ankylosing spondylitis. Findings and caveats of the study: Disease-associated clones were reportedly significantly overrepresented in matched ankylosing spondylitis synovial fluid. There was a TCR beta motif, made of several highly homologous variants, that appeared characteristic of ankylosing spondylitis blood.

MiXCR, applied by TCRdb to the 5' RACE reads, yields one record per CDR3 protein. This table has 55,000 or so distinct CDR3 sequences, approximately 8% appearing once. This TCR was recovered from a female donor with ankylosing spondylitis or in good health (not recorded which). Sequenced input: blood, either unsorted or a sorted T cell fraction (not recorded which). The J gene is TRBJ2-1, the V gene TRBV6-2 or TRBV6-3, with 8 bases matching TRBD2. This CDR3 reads CASSGGGFNNEQFF. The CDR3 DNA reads TGTGCCAGCAGTGGCGGGGGGTTCAACAATGAGCAGTTCTTC.